One and the same sample provided the 7 T cell receptor beta chains below, sequenced in a study of T cell responses to AZD1222 COVID-19 vaccine. Measured with immunoSEQ multiplex PCR; TCRdb has only the in-frame clones, and not every one. The sample holds some 140,000 clones, 80% to 95% seen once. The sequenced sample was peripheral blood, obtained on day 0 of AZD1222 vaccination. The receptors were sampled from an adult in good health.

This clone was counted only a few times. This rearrangement joins TRBV6-1 to TRBJ2-3, with 12 bases identical to TRBD2. Losses at the gene ends were 3 bases for V and 4 bases for J; bases not matched to a gene: 2. The CDR3 has 15 amino acids. Germline V gene lookup returns CDR1 MNHNS and CDR2 SASEGT. DNA of the CDR3: TGTGCCAGCAGTGAGCTAGCGGGGGGGGCAGATACGCAGTATTTT. It codes for CASSELAGGADTQYF.

The CDR3 sequence is CATTGTSGYNEQFF. In nucleotides, the CDR3 is TGTGCCACTACCGGGACTAGCGGATACAATGAGCAGTTCTTC. This chain links TRBV15 with TRBJ2-1, with 11 positions matching TRBD2. Germline assignment: CDR1 LNHNV and CDR2 YYDKDF (reference sequence). Trimming removed 9 bases from V and 4 bases from J; junction bases left unmatched: 5. This CDR3 comprises 14 residues. Looking up the rest from reference TRBV15 and TRBJ2-1 gives the full variable domain: DAMVIQNPRYQVTQFGKPVTLSCSQTLNHNVMYWYQQKSSQAPKLLFHYYDKDFNNEADTPDNFQSRRPNTSFCFLDIRSPGLGDTAMYLCATTGTSGYNEQFFGPGTRLTVL.

The chain recombines TRBV19 with TRBJ1-1; 9 bases agree with TRBD1. This CDR3 comprises 14 residues. Trimming took 1 base from V and 11 from J; bases not matched to a gene: 8. Per germline, CDR1 LNHDA and CDR2 SQIVND (reference sequence). DNA of the CDR3: TGTGCCAGTAGTATAGCCCCGGGACAGGGTGAGGCTTTCTTT. Translating gives CASSIAPGQGEAFF.

The count of this clone is one. The chain uses TRBV28 and TRBJ1-3; tentatively, D is TRBD1 (5 bases). Germline CDR1 is MDHEN and CDR2 is SYDVKM. V gave up 4 bases and J gave up 2 bases, with 12 bases separating them. This CDR3 contains 15 residues. The CDR3 here is CASSSYPGAGNTIYF. The CDR3 bases are TGTGCCAGCAGTTCCTACCCGGGGGCTGGAAACACCATATATTTT.

This chain uses TRBV5-1 with TRBJ2-6; no definite D call. The V gene lost 4 bases and the J gene lost 4 bases, with 9 bases spanning the gap. CDR1 is SGHRS, CDR2 YFSETQ, per germline. The CDR3 covers 14 residues. The CDR3 region has the DNA TGCGCCAGCAGCGGTTGGTCCGGGGCCAACGTCCTGACTTTC. Its translation: CASSGWSGANVLTF.

V is TRBV24-1 and J is TRBJ2-5; TRBD1 is a possible D gene (5 bases). V lost 9 bases and J 3 bases, leaving 7 bases between the germline ends. There are 11 residues in the CDR3. From germline, CDR1 is KGHDR and CDR2 SFDVKD. As DNA, the CDR3 is TGTGCCACCGGGGCGGAAGAGACCCAGTACTTC. It yields the protein CATGAEETQYF.

Details on this clone: One end of the junction is discordant with germline, which a read error may explain. The chain carries TRBV28 and TRBJ2-7; maybe TRBD1 (6 bases). Germline V gene sequence: CDR1 MDHEN, CDR2 SYDVKM. The CDR3 runs 13 residues. The CDR3 loop reads CASSLEAIGTSFF. The CDR3, as DNA: TGTGCCAGCAGTTTGGAGGCGATTGGGACATCCTTCTTC.